These 11 T cell receptor beta chains share one sample of origin, sequenced in a study of circulating and synovial CD4+ cells in juvenile arthritis. Sequencing was performed with immunoSEQ multiplex PCR; in TCRdb, only in-frame clones are kept and a portion is missing. Here the sample spans 30,000 to 40,000 clones, 90% to 95% being singletons. Sequenced material: CD4+ T cells from blood. These receptors all stem from a human donor with juvenile idiopathic arthritis.

The chain uses TRBV12-5 and TRBJ2-5, with 8 bases identical to TRBD1. The J segment lost 2 bases and the V segment lost 1 base, leaving 3 bases of the junction unmatched. Germline V gives CDR1 LGHNT, CDR2 FRNRAP. CDR3 length equals 15 residues. CDR3 region: CASGLGTGPQETQYF. CDR3 coding DNA: TGTGCTAGTGGTTTGGGGACAGGGCCTCAAGAGACCCAGTACTTC.

This rearrangement joins TRBV30 to TRBJ1-5; possible D gene TRBD1, 6 bases. The CDR3 has 16 amino acids. The V and J ends lost 1 base and 0 bases respectively, with 13 bases between them. CDR1 GTSNPN and CDR2 SVGIG come from the germline V gene (reference sequence). The CDR3 bases are TGTGCCTGGAGTGGGACAGACTATTATAGCAATCAGCCCCAGCATTTT. Residues: CAWSGTDYYSNQPQHF.

The chain combines TRBV19 with TRBJ2-3; possibly TRBD1 for D (6 bases). Trimming cost V 6 bases and J 4 bases, with 17 bases left between them. The CDR3 runs 15 residues. Germline lookup yields CDR1 LNHDA and CDR2 SQIVND (reference sequence). The CDR3 nucleotides read TGTGCCAGTAGGGCAGGGGCTGAGCCGGCAGATACGCAGTATTTT. It codes for CASRAGAEPADTQYF.

V and J are TRBV5-5 and TRBJ2-7, with 8 bases lining up with TRBD1. J was trimmed by 2 bases and V by 4 bases; bases with no gene match: 5. Per germline, CDR1 SGHKS and CDR2 YYEKEE (reference sequence). The CDR3 extends over 14 amino acids. The CDR3 bases are TGTGCCAGCAGCGCGGGACAGGCGCCCTACGAGCAGTACTTC. Protein sequence: CASSAGQAPYEQYF.

This rearrangement joins TRBV6-5 to TRBJ2-1, with D uncertain. The CDR3 length is 11 residues. CDR1 is MNHEY and CDR2 is SVGAGI in the germline V gene. Deletions cut 6 bases from V and 6 bases from J, with 6 bases between. CDR3 loop: CASRGTNEQFF. CDR3 DNA sequence: TGTGCCAGCAGGGGCACCAATGAGCAGTTCTTC.

V usage is TRBV15 and J usage is TRBJ1-1; no firm D call. The CDR3 is 14 amino acids. The V gene's germline CDR1 is LNHNV and CDR2 YYDKDF (reference sequence). Trimming left V 1 base short and J 5 bases short, with 11 bases between. This chain's CDR3 is CATSRGGVGTEAFF. The CDR3 region has the DNA TGTGCCACCAGCAGAGGCGGGGTGGGGACTGAAGCTTTCTTT.

This sequence joins TRBV7-8 and TRBJ2-6, with D uncertain. Germline lookup yields CDR1 SGHVS and CDR2 FQNEAQ. The CDR3 runs to 13 residues. V was trimmed by 7 bases and J by 3 bases, leaving 7 bases between them. CDR3 region: CASTLFGANVLTF. In nucleotides, the CDR3 is TGTGCCAGCACCCTCTTTGGGGCCAACGTCCTGACTTTC. The full variable domain, with the rest looked up from reference TRBV7-8 and TRBJ2-6, is GAGVSQSPRYKVAKRGQDVALRCDPISGHVSLFWYQQALGQGPEFLTYFQNEAQLDKSGLPSDRFFAERPEGSVSTLKIQRTQQEDSAVYLCASTLFGANVLTFGAGSRLTVL.

This clone was detected only once. One end of the junction varies from germline; a read error may be responsible. Other DNA sequences in the same sample also yield this CDR3. The chain carries TRBV11-2 and TRBJ1-6, with D possibly TRBD1 on 5 matching bases. CDR3 length: 13 amino acids. The germline V gene encodes CDR1 SGHAT and CDR2 FQNNGV. The CDR3 loop reads CASSFQGNSPLHF. The CDR3 nucleotides read TGTGCCAGCAGCTTCCAGGGTAATTCCCCCCTCCACTTT.

V and J are TRBV7-2 and TRBJ2-1; 9 bases fit TRBD2. This CDR3 contains 15 residues. V dropped 6 bases and J dropped 8; count of bases not matched to a gene: 11. CDR1 and CDR2 (germline): SGHTA, FQGNSA. CDR3 in amino acids: CASSQQRGAGDEQFF. For the CDR3, the DNA is TGTGCCAGCAGTCAACAGCGGGGGGCAGGGGATGAGCAGTTCTTC.

V gene TRBV6-1 combines with J gene TRBJ2-5, with a tentative D call TRBD1 (6 bases). The germline V gene encodes CDR1 MNHNS and CDR2 SASEGT. The V gene lost 4 bases and the J gene lost 5 bases, with 20 bases spanning the gap. CDR3 length: 16 residues. The DNA for the CDR3 is TGTGCCAGCAGTGCCTTAGGGGCCAGGGGTGTCGAGACCCAGTACTTC. Amino acid sequence: CASSALGARGVETQYF.

The chain recombines TRBV9 with TRBJ1-1; maybe TRBD1 (6 bases). Between the trimmed V and J ends, which lost 2 bases and 8 bases, there was a span of 13 bases. Germline lookup yields CDR1 SGDLS and CDR2 YYNGEE. This CDR3 comprises 13 residues. The CDR3 spells CASSVGTISEAFF. CDR3 DNA: TGTGCCAGCAGCGTTGGGACAATCTCCGAAGCTTTCTTT.